Below are 30 T cell receptor beta chains sequenced from a single sample in a study of control samples from healthy donors and cancer patients. Method: immunoSEQ multiplex PCR; TCRdb's copy keeps in-frame clones and lacks some. The sample consists of 130,000 or so clones, just under 95% of them appearing once. The sequencing input was blood. The source is a man between 18 and 35 years old in good health.

This sequence joins TRBV5-4 and TRBJ2-2; D possibly uses TRBD1 or TRBD2 (6 bases each). The CDR3 loop spans 16 amino acids. Deletions cut 2 bases from V and 1 base from J, with 12 bases between. Germline CDR1 reads SGHNT; CDR2 reads YYREEE (reference sequence). The DNA for the CDR3 is TGTGCCAGCAGCTTTCCGGGGGCCCTGAACACCGGGGAGCTGTTTTTT. Translation: CASSFPGALNTGELFF. Filled out from reference TRBV5-4 and TRBJ2-2, the complete variable domain reads ETGVTQSPTHLIKTRGQQVTLRCSSQSGHNTVSWYQQALGQGPQFIFQYYREEENGRGNFPPRFSGLQFPNYSSELNVNALELDDSALYLCASSFPGALNTGELFFGEGSRLTVL.

In its sample, this clone was seen a few times. The chain joins TRBV10-1 to TRBJ2-5; 15 bases fit TRBD2. Per germline, CDR1 WNHNN and CDR2 SYGVQD (reference sequence). The V and J ends lost 11 bases and 2 bases, in that order; junction bases with no gene match: 12. CDR3 size: 17 residues. CDR3 sequence (DNA): TGCGCCTTCTTGCCGGGACTAGCGGGGGGAGGGCAAGAGACCCAGTACTTC. As protein: CAFLPGLAGGGQETQYF.

This chain uses TRBV7-5 with TRBJ1-4; TRBD1 is taken as the D call from the table, unchecked against the DNA. TRBV7-5 is shown as a pseudogene. The CDR3 length is 16 residues. CDR3 sequence reads: CVRSLDRGPTNEKLFF. CDR3 nucleotide sequence: TGTGTCAGAAGCTTAGACAGGGGGCCCACTAATGAAAAACTGTTTTTT.

Regarding this clone: Its ends do not fully match the called genes, so a read error is possible. Other DNA sequences within the sample encode an identical CDR3. The gene calls are TRBV6-5 and TRBJ1-1, with TRBD1 matching over 10 bases. Germline V CDR1 and CDR2: MNHEY, SVGAGI. The length of the CDR3 is 13 residues. The CDR3 coding sequence is TGTGCCAGCAGGGACAGGGGGAACACTGAGGCTTTCTTT. Encoded protein: CASRDRGNTEAFF.

The chain employs TRBV6-1 and TRBJ2-1, with D tentatively TRBD2 (6 bases). Looked up from germline, CDR1 is MNHNS and CDR2 is SASEGT. The CDR3 loop spans 15 amino acids. V lost 0 bases to trimming and J lost 2 bases, with 8 bases between them. The CDR3 region has the DNA TGTGCCAGCAGTGAAGCAGGGGAGGCCTACAATGAGCAGTTCTTC. Translated: CASSEAGEAYNEQFF.

The gene calls are TRBV5-1 and TRBJ1-2; TRBD1 matches at 8 bases. This CDR3 has 16 amino acids. Germline V gene lookup returns CDR1 SGHRS and CDR2 YFSETQ. The trim removed 0 bases at V and 7 bases at J, leaving 11 bases unmatched. CDR3 nucleotides: TGCGCCAGCAGCTTGGAAACGGACAGGGTGATTGGTGGCTACACCTTC. It codes for CASSLETDRVIGGYTF.

This clone was found once. J is TRBJ2-5 and V is TRBV7-6, with 9 positions matching TRBD2. This CDR3 spans 17 amino acids. The germline gives CDR1 SGHVS, CDR2 FNYEAQ. Trimming cost V 5 bases and J 5 bases; bases outside gene matches: 15. CDR3 nucleotides: TGTGCCAGCAGCCCGGACGGCGGGGGGGCTGGTTTGGAGACCCAGTACTTC. Amino acids: CASSPDGGGAGLETQYF.

J is TRBJ1-2 and V is TRBV29-1; tentatively, D is TRBD1 (6 bases). Germline CDR1 reads SQVTM; CDR2 reads ANQGSEA. The CDR3 is 12 residues long. Trimming cost V 3 bases and J 4 bases, with 9 bases left between them. The CDR3, as DNA: TGCAGCGTTGACGGACAGCGCTATGGCTACACCTTC. It translates to CSVDGQRYGYTF.

The rearrangement joins TRBV4-1 to TRBJ1-2, with 7 nucleotides matching TRBD1. CDR3 length: 15 residues. After removal of 0 bases from V and 8 bases from J, the junction contained 9 bases not matched to a gene. Per germline, CDR1 MGHRA and CDR2 YSYEKL. Here the CDR3 DNA reads TGCGCCAGCAGCCAAGAGGACAGGTGGGATGGAGGCTACACCTTC. Translated, it gives CASSQEDRWDGGYTF.

V is TRBV4-1 and J is TRBJ1-5; 7 bases line up with TRBD1. Germline lookup yields CDR1 MGHRA and CDR2 YSYEKL. V shed 6 bases and J 0 bases; nucleotides not matched to a gene: 5. The CDR3 spans 15 residues. This CDR3 is CASSLTGDSNQPQHF. The CDR3 DNA sequence: TGCGCCAGCAGTCTCACAGGGGATAGCAATCAGCCCCAGCATTTT.

This rearrangement joins TRBV3-1 (or the pseudogene TRBV3-2) to TRBJ2-5; a possible D gene is TRBD2 (5 bases). CDR3 size: 15 residues. Germline V lookup: CDR1 LGHDT, CDR2 YNNKEL (reference sequence). Trimming stripped 1 base from V and 1 base from J, with 10 bases between. The CDR3 is CASSQATGFQETQYF. The CDR3, as DNA: TGTGCCAGCAGCCAAGCTACGGGGTTCCAAGAGACCCAGTACTTC.

This chain joins TRBV5-1 and TRBJ2-1; a weak D match, TRBD2 (6 bases). CDR3 size: 16 residues. Germline V gives CDR1 SGHRS, CDR2 YFSETQ. The germline V and J ends were trimmed by 0 bases and 6 bases, with 16 bases remaining between them. CDR3 loop: CASSLVPPGTSNEQFF. CDR3 sequence (DNA): TGCGCCAGCAGCTTGGTACCCCCCGGGACTTCCAATGAGCAGTTCTTC.

The chain couples TRBV7-2 to TRBJ1-6, with D hard to call. CDR3 length equals 13 residues. Trimming took off 1 base at V and 6 bases at J, with 4 bases between the two ends. Germline CDR1 reads SGHTA; CDR2 reads FQGNSA. DNA for the CDR3: TGTGCCAGCAGCTTAGGACCTAATTCACCCCTCCACTTT. Translated: CASSLGPNSPLHF.

J is TRBJ1-6 and V is TRBV10-3; 8 nucleotides align to TRBD1. Germline V gene data show CDR1 as ENHRY and CDR2 as SYGVKD. With 4 bases clipped from V and 8 bases from J, the junction kept 7 bases outside the gene matches. CDR3 length equals 15 residues. In DNA form, the CDR3 reads TGTGCCATCAGTGTAGGCGGACAGGGCCATTCACCCCTCCACTTT. Its protein is CAISVGGQGHSPLHF.

The V and J genes are TRBV2 and TRBJ2-5; the D gene is possibly TRBD1 (6 bases). Germline assignment: CDR1 SNHLY and CDR2 FYNNEI. CDR3 length: 14 amino acids. Deletions cut 3 bases from V and 4 bases from J, with 12 bases between. Here the CDR3 reads CASSDGTSSETQYF. As DNA, the CDR3 is TGTGCCAGCAGTGACGGGACATCGTCAGAGACCCAGTACTTC.

The DNA for the CDR3 is TGCGCCAGCAGCCAAGAGGTTCCCGGCATCAGCAATCAGCCCCAGCATTTT. The encoded protein is CASSQEVPGISNQPQHF. This sequence joins TRBV4-1 and TRBJ1-5; D gene unclear. The CDR3 consists of 17 residues. Looked up from germline, CDR1 is MGHRA and CDR2 is YSYEKL. V lost 0 bases to trimming and J lost 1 base, with 13 bases between them.

V is TRBV4-2 and J is TRBJ1-4, with D unclear. V lost 0 bases to trimming and J lost 8 bases, with 10 bases between them. Per the germline V gene, CDR1 is LGHNA and CDR2 is YNFKEQ. This CDR3 is 14 amino acids long. DNA for the CDR3: TGTGCCAGCAGCCAAGATCGGACTGGGGAAAAACTGTTTTTT. Translation gives CASSQDRTGEKLFF.

V gene TRBV29-1 combines with J gene TRBJ1-1; D gene ambiguous. Germline CDR1 and CDR2: SQVTM and ANQGSEA. CDR3 length: 12 amino acids. V was pared by 5 bases and J by 5 bases, with 12 bases between. The CDR3, as DNA: TGCAGCGTTTATCTCCGCGGGACTGAAGCTTTCTTT. Translated: CSVYLRGTEAFF.

The chain is built from TRBV7-6 and TRBJ1-4, with a tentative D call TRBD1 (5 bases). The V end lost 6 bases, the J end lost 4 bases, and 27 bases lay between the germline ends. The length of the CDR3 is 19 residues. Germline V lookup: CDR1 SGHVS, CDR2 FNYEAQ. Here the CDR3 reads CASSFSLWMGQDNNEKLFF. The CDR3 DNA reads TGTGCCAGCAGTTTCTCCCTCTGGATGGGGCAGGATAATAATGAAAAACTGTTTTTT. Supplemented by reference TRBV7-6 and TRBJ1-4, the full variable domain reads GAGVSQSPRYKVTKRGQDVALRCDPISGHVSLYWYRQALGQGPEFLTYFNYEAQQDKSGLPNDRFSAERPEGSISTLTIQRTEQRDSAMYRCASSFSLWMGQDNNEKLFFGSGTQLSVL.

V usage is TRBV5-1 and J usage is TRBJ2-1, with 14 bases aligning to TRBD2. The CDR3 sequence is 15 residues long. V lost 6 bases, J lost 8 bases, and 7 bases stayed unmatched. Germline V gives CDR1 SGHRS, CDR2 YFSETQ. The CDR3 nucleotides are TGCGCCAGCATATCGACTAGCGGGGGGGCTTATGAGCAGTTCTTC. Its protein is CASISTSGGAYEQFF.

The V gene is TRBV19, the J gene TRBJ1-2; 9 bases map to TRBD1. This CDR3 comprises 15 residues. Germline trimming cut 7 bases from V and 7 bases from J; bases unmatched to any gene: 13. Germline CDR1 and CDR2: LNHDA and SQIVND (reference sequence). The CDR3 region is CASTNPGQGSLGYTF. DNA for the CDR3: TGTGCCAGTACCAATCCGGGACAGGGTTCGCTTGGCTACACCTTC.

CDR3 sequence (DNA): TGTGCCAGCAACAGGGAGTCTGGAAACACCATATATTTT. This gives the protein CASNRESGNTIYF. The chain recombines TRBV12-3 or TRBV12-4 with TRBJ1-3, with D perhaps matching TRBD1 (6 bases). The CDR3 runs 13 residues. V lost 7 bases and J 1 base, leaving 8 bases between the germline ends.

This clone was observed once. V is TRBV15 and J is TRBJ1-4; D ambiguous. This CDR3 region has 15 residues. The ends were cut back, 6 bases at V and 0 bases at J, with 11 bases in the middle. Germline V CDR1 and CDR2: LNHNV, YYDKDF (reference sequence). CDR3 DNA sequence: TGTGCCACCAGAAAGGGCGCCACAACTAATGAAAAACTGTTTTTT. Protein sequence: CATRKGATTNEKLFF.

The V and J genes are TRBV28 and TRBJ1-5; D is unclear. The CDR3 sequence is 15 residues long. Per germline, CDR1 MDHEN and CDR2 SYDVKM. V gave up 4 bases and J gave up 4 bases, with 14 bases separating them. In DNA form, the CDR3 reads TGTGCCAGCAGTTCCCTGACAAGCGGGAATCAGCCCCAGCATTTT. Protein: CASSSLTSGNQPQHF.

V usage is TRBV9 and J usage is TRBJ1-2; D possibly corresponds to TRBD1 (6 bases). The CDR3 has 14 residues. The germline gives CDR1 SGDLS, CDR2 YYNGEE. Trimming removed 0 bases from V and 4 bases from J, with 10 bases in between. Here the CDR3 DNA reads TGTGCCAGCAGCGTAGGTTGGGACACCTATGGCTACACCTTC. Translating gives CASSVGWDTYGYTF.

The J gene is TRBJ2-5, the V gene TRBV5-1; a weak D match, TRBD1 (6 bases). CDR1 and CDR2 (germline): SGHRS, YFSETQ. The V end lost 0 bases, the J end lost 2 bases, and 8 bases lay between the germline ends. The CDR3 contains 14 residues. In nucleotides, the CDR3 is TGCGCCAGCAGCTTGGGTACAGGGCAAGAGACCCAGTACTTC. It codes for CASSLGTGQETQYF.

The rearrangement uses TRBV4-1 and TRBJ2-3; 8 bases agree with TRBD2. The CDR3 consists of 16 residues. Germline V gives CDR1 MGHRA, CDR2 YSYEKL. V gave up 0 bases and J gave up 6 bases; unmatched junction bases: 8. CDR3 coding DNA: TGCGCCAGCAGCCAAGATAGAACTAGCGGATGGGATACGCAGTATTTT. It yields the protein CASSQDRTSGWDTQYF.

This sequence joins TRBV7-6 and TRBJ2-2; 7 bases align to TRBD2. V dropped 6 bases and J dropped 6; count of bases not matched to a gene: 1. This CDR3 is built from 12 residues. Per the germline V gene, CDR1 is SGHVS and CDR2 is FNYEAQ. The DNA of the CDR3 is TGTGCCAGCAGTCGGGGGGCCGGGGAGCTGTTTTTT. Translated, it gives CASSRGAGELFF.

The V call is TRBV12-5, the J call TRBJ1-3, with D possibly TRBD1 on 5 matching bases. Germline V gives CDR1 LGHNT, CDR2 FRNRAP. This CDR3 comprises 21 residues. Trimming took 2 bases from V and 2 from J, leaving 28 bases between them. Here the CDR3 reads CASGLRLRDVFSGQAGNTIYF. As DNA, the CDR3 is TGTGCTAGTGGTTTGCGCCTCCGGGACGTTTTTAGCGGTCAGGCTGGAAACACCATATATTTT.

This rearrangement joins TRBV30 to TRBJ1-2; D possibly corresponds to TRBD1 (6 bases). V lost 3 bases and J lost 2, with 13 bases in between. Per the germline V gene, CDR1 is GTSNPN and CDR2 is SVGIG (reference sequence). The CDR3 runs 14 residues. In DNA form, the CDR3 reads TGTGCCTGGAGCGGGGGCTCTATCAACTATGGCTACACCTTC. Protein: CAWSGGSINYGYTF.